These T cell receptor beta chains were read from a single sample in a study of regulatory T cells in long-lasting Graves disease. Each CDR3 protein gets one entry after TCRdb re-called the multiplex PCR reads with MiXCR. The sample has just over 600,000 distinct CDR3 sequences, 15% to 20% seen once. These data were likewise used in another study, on T cells in Graves' hyperthyroidism and ophthalmopathy.

The sample in question was peripheral blood mononuclear cells (PBMCs), obtained at new diagnosis, from a patient treated with antithyroid drugs. The source of these receptors is a woman under 40 with Graves disease. Each CDR3 is given with its conserved first and last residue. Fields, in order: V gene, clone size, J gene, D gene, CDR3 DNA, CDR3 protein. The D gene is left open where the match is weak. Clone sizes are given selectively: once, few, many, or a class where the clone is expanded.

>TRBV28|.|TRBJ2-7|TRBD1
TGTGCCAGCAGTAATCGGGACAGGGGGCTCAACGAGCAGTACTTC
CASSNRDRGLNEQYF
>TRBV11-3|.|TRBJ1-1|.
TGTGCCAGCAGCTTACGACCCGGAGACACTGAAGCTTTCTTT
CASSLRPGDTEAFF
>TRBV29-1|.|TRBJ1-1|.
TGCAGCGCTCAGAGCCAGGGGGCTTTCTTT
CSAQSQGAFF
>TRBV11-2|many|TRBJ2-3|TRBD1
TGTGCCAGCAGCCCAGGGACAGGGGGCGTAAGGACAGATACGCAGTATTTT
CASSPGTGGVRTDTQYF
>TRBV20-1|many|TRBJ2-7|TRBD1
TGCAGTGCTCCTCGGGGACAGGGGGCTTACGAGCAGTACTTC
CSAPRGQGAYEQYF
>TRBV28|.|TRBJ1-4|.
TGTGCCAGCTGTGGAGTGGGGGGCGGTGAAAAACTGTTTTTT
CASCGVGGGEKLFF
>TRBV18|.|TRBJ2-1|.
TGTGCCAGCTCACTGGCGGATACCCTTTACAATGAGCAGTTCTTC
CASSLADTLYNEQFF
>TRBV7-6|.|TRBJ2-7|.
TGTGCCAGCAGCCCCGCACCCGCCAGGTCCTACGAGCAGTACTTC
CASSPAPARSYEQYF
>TRBV11-1|few|TRBJ2-1|.
TGTGCCAGCAGCTCCCGAGGGAGGAGCTCCTACAATGAGCAGTTCTTC
CASSSRGRSSYNEQFF
>TRBV28|few|TRBJ1-3|.
TGTGCCAGCAGCTCGGGGCTAACCTCTGGAAACACCATATATTTT
CASSSGLTSGNTIYF
>TRBV6-1|few|TRBJ2-7|TRBD1
TGTGCCAGCAGAAACCGGGACAGAGACTCCTACGAGCAGTACTTC
CASRNRDRDSYEQYF
>TRBV2|.|TRBJ2-2|TRBD2
TGTGCCAGCAAGTTGGGGGGGATTGCCGGGGAGCTGTTTTTT
CASKLGGIAGELFF
>TRBV28|many|TRBJ1-4|.
TGTGCCACAGGCGGGGGGGTAGTGAATGAAAAACTGTTTTTT
CATGGGVVNEKLFF
>TRBV20-1|many|TRBJ2-1|TRBD1
TGCAGTGCTAGGAGAGGGGGACAGCTCTACAATGAGCAGTTCTTC
CSARRGGQLYNEQFF
>TRBV28|many|TRBJ1-1|.
TGTGCCAGCAGTTTCCTTCCTCCCATGGGCACTGAAGCTTTCTTT
CASSFLPPMGTEAFF
>TRBV6-4|many|TRBJ1-1|.
TGTGCCAGCAGTAATGGAGGGGAGAACACTGAAGCTTTCTTT
CASSNGGENTEAFF
>TRBV5-1|.|TRBJ2-1|TRBD1
TGCGCCAGCAGCTTGGGGGGACAGGGCTCCTACAATGAGCAGTTCTTC
CASSLGGQGSYNEQFF